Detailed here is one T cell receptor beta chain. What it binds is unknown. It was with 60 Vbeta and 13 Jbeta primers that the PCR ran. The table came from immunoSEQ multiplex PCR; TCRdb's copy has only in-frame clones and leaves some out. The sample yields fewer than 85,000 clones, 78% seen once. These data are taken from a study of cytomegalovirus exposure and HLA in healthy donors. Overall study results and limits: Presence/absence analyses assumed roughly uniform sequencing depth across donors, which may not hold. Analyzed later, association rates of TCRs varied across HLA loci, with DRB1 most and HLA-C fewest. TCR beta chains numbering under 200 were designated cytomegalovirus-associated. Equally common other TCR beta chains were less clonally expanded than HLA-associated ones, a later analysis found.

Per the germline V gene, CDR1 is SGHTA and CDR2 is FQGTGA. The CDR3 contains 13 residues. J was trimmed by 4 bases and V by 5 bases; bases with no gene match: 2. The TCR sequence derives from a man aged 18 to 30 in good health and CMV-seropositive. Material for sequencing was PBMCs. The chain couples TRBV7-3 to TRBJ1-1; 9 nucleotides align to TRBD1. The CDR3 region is CASSKTGGTEAFF. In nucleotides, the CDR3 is TGTGCCAGCAGCAAGACAGGGGGCACTGAAGCTTTCTTT.